This T cell receptor beta chain was captured in a study of Ad26.COV2.S vaccination and SARS-CoV-2 variants. Whole-study context: Ad26.COV2.S arm of COV1001 included the donor.

Generated by immunoSEQ multiplex PCR, the TCRdb table keeps only in-frame clones and is missing some. The sample holds about 680,000 clones, approximately 88% seen once. The CDR3 has 14 residues. Trimming took 1 base from V and 4 from J, leaving 9 bases between them. The V gene's germline CDR1 is LNHNV and CDR2 YYDKDF (reference sequence). Treatment: approximately 18 received Ad26.COV2.S at low or high dose, single or two shots; five or six received placebo; per-sample allocation not given. Sampling happened 63 days after the first vaccine or placebo injection. Spike of the Wuhan-strain SARS-CoV-2 was expressed by an Ad26 vector, which formed the vaccine.

The sequencing used peripheral blood, collected in a trial of Ad26.COV2.S vaccine versus placebo. The clonotype originates from a person between 18 and 65 years old who received the Ad26.COV2.S COVID-19 vaccine or a placebo. The J gene is TRBJ2-3, the V gene TRBV15; no definite D call. CDR3 amino acids: CATSRGVWADTQYF. The CDR3 DNA sequence: TGTGCCACCAGCAGAGGAGTTTGGGCAGATACGCAGTATTTT.